The 3 T cell receptor beta chains listed next were all sequenced from one sample in a study of blood T cell repertoires in COVID-19. Only in-frame clones appear in the TCRdb table, and some are missing; sequencing was by immunoSEQ multiplex PCR. The profile covers 99,000 or so clones, with roughly four fifths appearing a single time and just over 15% taken by the ten largest. Specimen: peripheral blood. Receptor source: a woman of 80 years or more with acute or convalescent COVID-19.

This chain uses TRBV24-1 with TRBJ1-2, with D tentatively TRBD1 (5 bases). This CDR3 has 13 residues. V lost 7 bases and J 0 bases, leaving 8 bases between the germline ends. CDR1 and CDR2 from the germline V gene are KGHDR and SFDVKD. As DNA, the CDR3 is TGTGCCACCAGGGACACTGCTAACTATGGCTACACCTTC. It specifies CATRDTANYGYTF.

The chain employs TRBV7-9 and TRBJ2-5; weak D call: TRBD2 (7 bases). This CDR3 is built from 13 residues. V lost 1 base and J 6 bases, leaving 9 bases between the germline ends. CDR1 SEHNR and CDR2 FQNEAQ come from the germline V gene (reference sequence). The CDR3 region has the DNA TGTGCCAGCAGCTTAGGGGGGGGGCAGACCCAGTACTTC. Encoded protein: CASSLGGGQTQYF.

The chain carries TRBV24-1 and TRBJ2-1; 8 bases line up with TRBD2. There are 15 residues in the CDR3. Germline CDR1 and CDR2: KGHDR and SFDVKD. The trim removed 2 bases at V and 7 bases at J, leaving 6 bases unmatched. CDR3 loop: CATSDSGTSANEQFF. CDR3 DNA sequence: TGTGCCACCAGTGATTCCGGGACTAGTGCGAATGAGCAGTTCTTC.